Listed below are T cell receptor beta chains from one sample, sequenced in a study of cytotoxic CD8 clonotypes in ibrutinib-treated CLL. Using immunoSEQ multiplex PCR, the repertoire was profiled, and TCRdb retains in-frame clones only, with some absent. The table includes roughly 180,000 clones, approximately 84% detected once. This material consisted of PBMCs, taken after 24 months of ibrutinib treatment. These receptor sequences come from a human donor with chronic lymphocytic leukemia. CDR3s include the opening cysteine and the closing phenylalanine or tryptophan. Each record gives: D gene, V gene, J gene, clone size, CDR3 DNA, CDR3 protein. A D gene is named only where the DNA matches it firmly. Not every row has a clone size; where given, it reads once, few, many or a size class.

TRBD1	TRBV13	TRBJ2-1	.	TGTGCCAGCAGACCCCGGGGACAGCAGTCCTACAATGAGCAGTTCTTC	CASRPRGQQSYNEQFF
TRBD1	TRBV6-5	TRBJ1-5	.	TGTGCCAGCAGCGATGGACAGGCGACTAATCAGCCCCAGCATTTT	CASSDGQATNQPQHF
.	TRBV19	TRBJ2-2	.	TGTGCCAGTAGGCCAAACAGGGAGGTTAGGGCCGGGGAGCTGTTTTTT	CASRPNREVRAGELFF
TRBD2	TRBV11-2	TRBJ2-5	few	TGTGCCAGCAGCTTTACTAGCGGGGGGGGACAAGAGACCCAGTACTTC	CASSFTSGGGQETQYF
.	TRBV30	TRBJ1-1	.	TGTGCCTGGAGTGTACGCGGGGGAGTGACTGAAGCTTTCTTT	CAWSVRGGVTEAFF
TRBD2	TRBV7-2	TRBJ2-1	.	TGTGCCAGCAGCTACAAGCGGGAGCTCAATGAGCAGTTCTTC	CASSYKRELNEQFF
.	TRBV20-1	TRBJ2-2	.	TGCAGTGCAGGGACGCCCGCGGAGCTGTTTTTT	CSAGTPAELFF
.	TRBV7-6	TRBJ1-1	.	TGTGCCAGCAGCTTCGCAGGCGTAATGAACACTGAAGCTTTCTTT	CASSFAGVMNTEAFF
TRBD1	TRBV6-5	TRBJ2-1	.	TGTGCCAGCAGTTTCGAAGGGGGCCGGGAGCAGTTCTTC	CASSFEGGREQFF
.	TRBV19	TRBJ1-5	.	TGTGCCAGCCGGACCCACCGGGCGCCAAATGGCCAGCCCCAGCATTTT	CASRTHRAPNGQPQHF
TRBD2	TRBV7-9	TRBJ2-1	once	TGTGCCAGCAGCTCGCGGACTAGCGGCCCTCGGGGGGATGAGCAGTTCTTC	CASSSRTSGPRGDEQFF
.	TRBV10-3	TRBJ1-2	.	TGTGCCATCAGTGAGTCGACAATTGATGGCTACACCTTC	CAISESTIDGYTF
.	TRBV19	TRBJ2-1	.	TGTGCCAGTACCCTCAATCCTAGGGGCTATGAGCAGTTCTTC	CASTLNPRGYEQFF
.	TRBV7-2	TRBJ1-2	.	TGTGCCAGCAGCTTAGGAGTTAGGGCTAACTATGGCTACACCTTC	CASSLGVRANYGYTF
.	TRBV4-2	TRBJ2-2	.	TGTGCCAGCAGGCCTTCGTCTCGAACCGGGGAGCTGTTTTTT	CASRPSSRTGELFF
TRBD1	TRBV5-6	TRBJ1-6	once	TGTGCCAGCAGCCAGGGGGCAGGGAGAACTAATAATTCACCCCTCCACTTT	CASSQGAGRTNNSPLHF
TRBD1	TRBV5-6	TRBJ2-5	once	TGTGCCAGCACCGGGACAGGGGGAGAGACCCAGTACTTC	CASTGTGGETQYF
.	TRBV5-4	TRBJ1-2	.	TGTGCCAGCAGCTTGCGGGACTTACCCTACTATGGCTACACCTTC	CASSLRDLPYYGYTF
.	TRBV28	TRBJ2-1	.	TGTGCCAGCAGCCCCCCCCTGGGCGGGGCCGGTCAGGGAAGCTCCTACAATGAGCAGTTCTTC	CASSPPLGGAGQGSSYNEQFF
.	TRBV2	TRBJ1-2	.	TGTGCCAGCATTTTTGGACACTCTAACTATGGCTACACCTTC	CASIFGHSNYGYTF
TRBD1	TRBV29-1	TRBJ1-1	.	TGCAGTTGGACAGGGGTGAAGAACACTGAAGCTTTCTTT	CSWTGVKNTEAFF
TRBD2	TRBV2	TRBJ2-7	.	TGTGCCAGCTGTCGGTCGACTAGCGCCGACGAGCAGTACTTC	CASCRSTSADEQYF
.	TRBV19	TRBJ1-2	.	TGTGCCAGTAGCCCTGGAGAGGGCGCGACCTCATATGGCTACACCTTC	CASSPGEGATSYGYTF
.	TRBV11-2	TRBJ1-4	.	TGTGCCAGCAGCTTATCCGGAGGGGGTGGTGAAAAACTGTTTTTT	CASSLSGGGGEKLFF
TRBD1	TRBV4-2	TRBJ1-5	.	TGTGCCAGCAGCACCATTCAGGGGGCGCATGGTCAGCCCCAGCATTTT	CASSTIQGAHGQPQHF
.	TRBV27	TRBJ1-4	.	TGTGCCAGCAGTTTGAGCGAATTAGTCGGTGAAAAACTGTTTTTT	CASSLSELVGEKLFF
.	TRBV30	TRBJ2-2	.	TGTGCCTGGAGTGGACAGGCGAACACCGGGGAGCTGTTTTTT	CAWSGQANTGELFF
.	TRBV7-6	TRBJ2-5	.	TGTGCCAGCAGCCCTCCCCTAGCGCCCGGGGAGACCCAGTACTTC	CASSPPLAPGETQYF
.	TRBV5-1	TRBJ1-1	.	TGCGCCAGCAGCCCCGGAGCCCTTATGAACACTGAAGCTTTCTTT	CASSPGALMNTEAFF
.	TRBV11-2	TRBJ2-7	.	TGTGCCAGCAGCTCCCTAGCGATTTACGAGCAGTACTTC	CASSSLAIYEQYF
.	TRBV28	TRBJ2-1	.	TGTGCCAGCAGTTTCGAGGTGGACAATGAGCAGTTCTTC	CASSFEVDNEQFF
.	TRBV2	TRBJ1-5	.	TGTGCCAGCACCAAGGGGGTTCCCTCTAATCAGCCCCAGCATTTT	CASTKGVPSNQPQHF
TRBD1	TRBV9	TRBJ1-1	.	TGTGCCAGCAGCCCTCCGGACAGGATGAACACTGAAGCTTTCTTT	CASSPPDRMNTEAFF
TRBD2	TRBV30	TRBJ2-1	.	TGTGCCTGGAATCCCGGGACTACCTACAATGAGCAGTTCTTC	CAWNPGTTYNEQFF
TRBD1	TRBV27	TRBJ1-2	.	TGTGCCAGCAGTTTATCGATTCGGGTTGACCGGGACAGGGGGCTTGGCTACACCTTC	CASSLSIRVDRDRGLGYTF
TRBD2	TRBV5-6	TRBJ2-7	.	TGTGCCAGCAGCTTGACTAGCGGGGGATACAACTACGAGCAGTACTTC	CASSLTSGGYNYEQYF
.	TRBV19	TRBJ1-5	.	TGTGCCAGTAGTATCCGTGACCAGCCCCAGCATTTT	CASSIRDQPQHF
.	TRBV7-2	TRBJ2-7	.	TGTGCCAGCAGCCCCGCCCGAGAATTCTCGGTAAACGAGCAGTACTTC	CASSPAREFSVNEQYF
.	TRBV9	TRBJ1-4	.	TGTGCCAGCAGCAGAGACGGTGAAAAACTGTTTTTT	CASSRDGEKLFF
.	TRBV7-2	TRBJ1-2	.	TGTGCCAGCAGCGACTCCAGGGGCTTCCGAGCTAACTATGGCTACACCTTC	CASSDSRGFRANYGYTF
.	TRBV7-3	TRBJ1-6	.	TGTGCCAGCAGCCCCGACCCCCGGTCACCCCTCCACTTT	CASSPDPRSPLHF
.	TRBV9	TRBJ2-1	.	TGTGCCAGCAGCGTAGTGGGGGGAAGGGGATACAATGAGCAGTTCTTC	CASSVVGGRGYNEQFF
.	TRBV19	TRBJ1-2	.	TGTGCCAGTAACCGGGACCGCGCCGGCTACACCTTC	CASNRDRAGYTF
TRBD1	TRBV27	TRBJ2-7	.	TGTGCCAGCAGTTCCCCGGGACAGGCCCTAGGCGAGCAGTACTTC	CASSSPGQALGEQYF
TRBD1	TRBV7-9	TRBJ1-2	.	TGTGCCAGCAGTAGGATAGGGACAGGAGGAGGCAACTATGGCTACACCTTC	CASSRIGTGGGNYGYTF
.	TRBV6-5	TRBJ2-3	.	TGTGCCAGCAGTTACGGGACGAGGACGCAGTATTTT	CASSYGTRTQYF
.	TRBV4-3	TRBJ2-7	.	TGCGCCAGCAGTATCTTACCAGGGATAGGCGAGCAGTACTTC	CASSILPGIGEQYF
.	TRBV9	TRBJ2-3	.	TGTGCCAGCAGCGTAGAGGGGGGGAGCACAGATACGCAGTATTTT	CASSVEGGSTDTQYF
.	TRBV28	TRBJ2-3	few	TGTGCCGGGCGGGACGTAAGCACAGATACGCAGTATTTT	CAGRDVSTDTQYF
.	TRBV28	TRBJ2-3	.	TGTGCCAGCAGCCAAGTCACAGATACGCAGTATTTT	CASSQVTDTQYF
.	TRBV5-6	TRBJ1-1	once	TGTGCCAGCAGCTTGGCGTTTACAAACACTGAAGCTTTCTTT	CASSLAFTNTEAFF